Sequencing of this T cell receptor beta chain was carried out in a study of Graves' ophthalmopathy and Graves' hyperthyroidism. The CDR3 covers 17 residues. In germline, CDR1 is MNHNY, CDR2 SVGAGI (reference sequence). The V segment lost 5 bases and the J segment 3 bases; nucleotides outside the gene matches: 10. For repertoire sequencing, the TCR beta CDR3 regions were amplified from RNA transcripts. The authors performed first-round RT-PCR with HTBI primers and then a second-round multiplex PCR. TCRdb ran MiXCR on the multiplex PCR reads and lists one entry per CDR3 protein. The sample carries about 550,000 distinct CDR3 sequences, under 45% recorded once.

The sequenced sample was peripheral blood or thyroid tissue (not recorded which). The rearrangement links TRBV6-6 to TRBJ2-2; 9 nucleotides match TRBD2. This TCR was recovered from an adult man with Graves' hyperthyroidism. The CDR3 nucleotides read TGTGCCAGCAGTGAAGCGGCTAGCGGGGCGTACACCGGGGAGCTGTTTTTT. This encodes CASSEAASGAYTGELFF.